The rows below give T cell receptor beta chains drawn from one sample of a study of blood T cell repertoires in COVID-19. Repertoires were generated with immunoSEQ multiplex PCR, while TCRdb's copy carries only in-frame clones and drops some. The table has around 250,000 clones, 75% to 90% seen once. What was sequenced was PBMCs or T cells enriched from blood (not recorded which). The source is a man aged 45 to 65 who had been exposed to COVID-19. CDR3s include the opening cysteine and the closing phenylalanine or tryptophan. D genes are given only for firm matches. Only part of the rows carry a size: once, few, many, or a class if the clone is expanded.

>TRBJ2-3|NA|TRBV5-1|NA
CASSFRDNTDTQYF
TGCGCCAGCAGCTTCCGGGACAACACAGATACGCAGTATTTT
>TRBJ2-2|TRBD1|TRBV5-1|NA
CASSLISRGSANTGELFF
TGCGCCAGCAGCTTGATTTCCAGGGGGTCGGCGAACACCGGGGAGCTGTTTTTT
>TRBJ2-7|TRBD1|TRBV4-1|NA
CASSQSGGSEQYF
TGCGCCAGCAGCCAGTCAGGGGGCTCCGAGCAGTACTTC
>TRBJ2-7|NA|TRBV27|NA
CASSQQSFSFYEQYF
TGTGCCAGCAGCCAACAGTCTTTCTCTTTCTACGAGCAGTACTTC
>TRBJ2-2|TRBD2|TRBV24-1|once
CATSDQASGGTGELFF
TGTGCCACCAGTGACCAGGCGAGCGGGGGTACCGGGGAGCTGTTTTTT
>TRBJ1-3|NA|TRBV28|NA
CASSLVGAHSGNTIYF
TGTGCCAGCAGTTTGGTAGGGGCCCACTCTGGAAACACCATATATTTT
>TRBJ2-3|TRBD1|TRBV7-3|NA
CASSQDRAGDTQYF
TGTGCCAGCAGCCAGGACAGGGCAGGGGATACGCAGTATTTT
>TRBJ1-1|NA|TRBV7-2|NA
CASSLAFGYAFF
TGTGCCAGCAGCTTAGCATTCGGGTACGCTTTCTTT
>TRBJ1-4|NA|TRBV10-3|once
CATLGGLGEKLFF
TGTGCCACCTTAGGAGGCCTCGGAGAAAAACTGTTTTTT
>TRBJ1-4|TRBD1|TRBV11-2|NA
CASSGGQGASFEKLFF
TGTGCCAGCAGCGGGGGACAGGGGGCGAGCTTTGAAAAACTGTTTTTT
>TRBJ2-4|TRBD2|TRBV7-3|NA
CASSPRGDGTKNIQYF
TGTGCCAGCAGCCCACGGGGGGATGGAACCAAAAACATTCAGTACTTC
>TRBJ1-5|NA|TRBV30|NA
CAWSQQGPQPQHF
TGTGCCTGGAGCCAACAGGGTCCTCAGCCCCAGCATTTT
>TRBJ2-1|TRBD2|TRBV5-1|NA
CASSFGGGYNEQFF
TGCGCCAGCAGCTTTGGCGGGGGGTACAATGAGCAGTTCTTC
>TRBJ1-5|NA|TRBV2|once
CASSSDSSNQPQHF
TGTGCCAGCAGCTCGGACAGTAGCAATCAGCCCCAGCATTTT
>TRBJ2-1|TRBD2|TRBV11-3|NA
CASSFRGGRVRYNEQFF
TGTGCCAGCAGCTTCCGGGGCGGGAGGGTGAGATACAATGAGCAGTTCTTC
>TRBJ2-1|TRBD1|TRBV18|NA
CASSPWQGASNEQFF
TGTGCCAGCTCCCCCTGGCAGGGGGCCTCCAATGAGCAGTTCTTC
>TRBJ1-6|NA|TRBV5-4|few
CASSLSGTGDPLHF
TGTGCCAGCAGCTTGTCCGGGACGGGAGATCCCCTCCACTTT
>TRBJ2-7|NA|TRBV18|NA
CASSPRPQGGAQYF
TGTGCCAGCTCACCACGACCCCAAGGGGGAGCGCAGTACTTC
>TRBJ1-2|NA|TRBV7-2|NA
CASSLDGEDYGYTF
TGTGCCAGCAGCTTAGACGGAGAAGACTATGGCTACACCTTC
>TRBJ1-2|NA|TRBV28|NA
CASSLWTAPNYGYTF
TGTGCCAGCAGTTTATGGACAGCTCCTAACTATGGCTACACCTTC
>TRBJ2-6|NA|TRBV7-3|NA
CASSSPGGSGANVLTF
TGTGCCAGCAGCTCCCCCGGGGGCTCTGGGGCCAACGTCCTGACTTTC
>TRBJ2-3|TRBD2|TRBV5-1|NA
CASSLHGTSGNADTQYF
TGCGCCAGCAGCCTGCACGGGACTAGCGGGAACGCAGATACGCAGTATTTT
>TRBJ1-6|NA|TRBV27|NA
CASSLGGWDSPLHF
TGTGCCAGCAGTTTAGGAGGTTGGGATTCACCCCTCCACTTT
>TRBJ2-5|NA|TRBV5-1|NA
CASSYVGGALGTQYF
TGCGCCAGCAGCTACGTAGGGGGTGCCCTCGGGACCCAGTACTTC
>TRBJ2-1|NA|TRBV12-5|NA
CASGLRGGGNEQFF
TGTGCTAGTGGTTTACGGGGAGGTGGAAATGAGCAGTTCTTC
>TRBJ2-1|TRBD2|TRBV3-1/TRBV3-2|once
CASSQVAPGGLAGYTEQFF
TGTGCCAGCAGCCAAGTGGCCCCAGGGGGACTAGCGGGATATACTGAGCAGTTCTTC
>TRBJ1-2|TRBD1|TRBV18|NA
CASSPTPRDRVRGYTF
TGTGCCAGCTCACCTACCCCCCGAGACAGGGTCCGGGGCTACACCTTC
>TRBJ2-1|NA|TRBV9|NA
CASSVGVGDISSYNEQFF
TGTGCCAGCAGCGTAGGAGTAGGGGACATAAGCTCCTACAATGAGCAGTTCTTC
>TRBJ2-1|NA|TRBV19|NA
CASSRGLANEQFF
TGTGCCAGTAGTAGGGGGCTAGCCAATGAGCAGTTCTTC
>TRBJ2-7|TRBD1|TRBV3-1/TRBV3-2|once
CASSQGTGEYF
TGTGCCAGCAGCCAAGGGACAGGGGAGTACTTC
>TRBJ2-2|NA|TRBV6-5|few
CASSYSPLPNTGELFF
TGTGCCAGCAGTTACTCCCCTCTCCCTAACACCGGGGAGCTGTTTTTT